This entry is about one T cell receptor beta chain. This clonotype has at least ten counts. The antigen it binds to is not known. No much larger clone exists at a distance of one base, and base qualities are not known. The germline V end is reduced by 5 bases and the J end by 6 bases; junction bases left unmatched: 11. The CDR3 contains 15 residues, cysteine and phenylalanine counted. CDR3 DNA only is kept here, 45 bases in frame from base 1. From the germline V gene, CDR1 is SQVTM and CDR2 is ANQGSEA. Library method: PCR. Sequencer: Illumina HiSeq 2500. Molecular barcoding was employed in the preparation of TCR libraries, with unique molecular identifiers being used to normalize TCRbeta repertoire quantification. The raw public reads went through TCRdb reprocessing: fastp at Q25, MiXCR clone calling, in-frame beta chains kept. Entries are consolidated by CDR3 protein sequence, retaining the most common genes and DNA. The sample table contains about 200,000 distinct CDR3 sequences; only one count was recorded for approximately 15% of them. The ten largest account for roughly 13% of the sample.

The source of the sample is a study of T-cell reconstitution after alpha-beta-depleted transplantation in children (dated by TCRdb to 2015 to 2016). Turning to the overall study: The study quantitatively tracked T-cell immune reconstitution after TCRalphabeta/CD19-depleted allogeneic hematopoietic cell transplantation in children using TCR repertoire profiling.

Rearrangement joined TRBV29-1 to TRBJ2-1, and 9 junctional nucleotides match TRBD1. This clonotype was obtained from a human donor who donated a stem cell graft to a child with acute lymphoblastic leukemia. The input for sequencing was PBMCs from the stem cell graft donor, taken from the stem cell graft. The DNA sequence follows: TGCAGCGTTACGGTGTGGGACAGGGAAGGCAATGAGCAGTTCTTC. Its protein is CSVTVWDREGNEQFF.